One sample yielded the 23 T cell receptor beta chains listed below, sequenced in a study of human T cells and chemical hapten exposure. Described time point: healthy volunteer bleed at 2 weeks. RNA extraction used unfractionated whole blood as the source of total RNA. TCRdb re-derived calls from the RACE reads in MiXCR, one entry per CDR3 protein. The data show about 28,000 distinct CDR3 sequences, with 6.5% to 8.5% seen just once and less than 10% held by the top ten. Sequenced sample: whole blood. The receptors shown here come from a human donor in good health. Some clones in this sample may be carry-over from other donors' samples.

This clonotype was recorded many times. The chain employs TRBV29-1 and TRBJ1-1; D unclear. The V end was cut by 7 bases, the J end by 2 bases, with 11 bases between. This CDR3 spans 12 amino acids. Per germline, CDR1 SQVTM and CDR2 ANQGSEA. In nucleotides, the CDR3 is TGCAGCGGAGGAAGGCCTAACACTGAAGCTTTCTTT. This encodes CSGGRPNTEAFF.

Ten or more counts support this clonotype. The chain has TRBV3-1 and TRBJ1-1; maybe TRBD1 (5 bases). The germline V gene has CDR1 LGHDT and CDR2 YNNKEL (reference sequence). V was clipped by 1 base and J by 5 bases, with 11 bases between them. The CDR3 consists of 14 residues. The CDR3 nucleotides are TGTGCCAGCAGCCAAGGGGGGTATTGGACTGAAGCTTTCTTT. Amino acid sequence: CASSQGGYWTEAFF.

This clonotype showed up just a few times. The J gene is TRBJ2-4, the V gene TRBV6-2 or TRBV6-3; TRBD2 is a possible D gene (6 bases). The CDR3 sequence is 18 residues long. Germline V gene lookup returns CDR1 MNHEY and CDR2 SVGEGT. Trimming took off 0 bases at V and 1 base at J, with 16 bases between the two ends. CDR3 sequence (DNA): TGTGCCAGCAGTTACTCGAGCGTAGCGGCCTCTGCCAAAAACATTCAGTACTTC. This gives the protein CASSYSSVAASAKNIQYF.

J is TRBJ2-1 and V is TRBV7-2, with D tentatively TRBD2 (6 bases). From germline, CDR1 is SGHTA and CDR2 FQGNSA. The CDR3 length is 14 residues. V was clipped by 3 bases and J by 3 bases, with 9 bases between them. CDR3 in amino acids: CASSFPGSYNEQFF. As DNA, the CDR3 is TGTGCCAGCAGCTTTCCCGGGAGCTACAATGAGCAGTTCTTC.

This clonotype has at least ten counts. The genes are TRBV5-1 and TRBJ2-5; 12 bases fit TRBD2. V trimming: 4 bases; J trimming: 5 bases; junction bases outside the gene matches: 9. In germline, CDR1 is SGHRS, CDR2 YFSETQ. The CDR3 sequence is 16 residues long. The DNA for the CDR3 is TGCGCCAGCAGCCCCCTGACTAGCGGGGGTTTGGAGACCCAGTACTTC. Translated, it gives CASSPLTSGGLETQYF.

This chain connects TRBV21-1 to TRBJ1-1; the D call in the table, TRBD1, was not verified against the DNA. TRBV21-1 is assigned pseudogene status. CDR3 length equals 15 residues. Here the CDR3 DNA reads TGTGCCAGCAGCGCACGCCCCGCAGGGGGCACTGAAGCTTTCTTT. This codes for CASSARPAGGTEAFF.

The gene calls are TRBV7-8 and TRBJ2-7; 9 bases match TRBD2. The junction had 1 base not matched to a gene; V was cut back by 2 bases and J by 2 bases. The CDR3 totals 14 residues. Germline V CDR1 and CDR2: SGHVS, FQNEAQ. In nucleotides, the CDR3 is TGTGCCAGCAGCTTATTAGCGGGAGCCTACGAGCAGTACTTC. Translation gives CASSLLAGAYEQYF. Together with reference TRBV7-8 and TRBJ2-7, the CDR3 gives the full variable domain: GAGVSQSPRYKVAKRGQDVALRCDPISGHVSLFWYQQALGQGPEFLTYFQNEAQLDKSGLPSDRFFAERPEGSVSTLKIQRTQQEDSAVYLCASSLLAGAYEQYFGPGTRLTVT.

In this sample, this clonotype turned up a few times. The CDR3 spells CASSLRVMDNSPLHF. Here the CDR3 DNA reads TGTGCCAGCAGCCTAAGGGTCATGGATAATTCACCCCTCCACTTT. V and J are TRBV3-1 and TRBJ1-6; D remains unclear. This CDR3 has 15 residues. CDR1 is LGHDT and CDR2 is YNNKEL in the germline V gene (reference sequence). V was clipped by 4 bases and J by 5 bases, with 12 bases between them.

In its sample, this clonotype was seen a few times. The genes are TRBV12-5 and TRBJ1-1; D is perhaps TRBD1 (5 bases). The V end was cut by 7 bases, the J end by 1 base, with 13 bases between. This CDR3 has 14 residues. Germline CDR1 is LGHNT and CDR2 is FRNRAP. This chain's CDR3 is CASAPSGGNTEAFF. The DNA for the CDR3 is TGTGCTAGTGCCCCCTCCGGGGGGAACACTGAAGCTTTCTTT. Full variable domain (rest looked up from reference TRBV12-5 and TRBJ1-1): DARVTQTPRHKVTEMGQEVTMRCQPILGHNTVFWYRQTMMQGLELLAYFRNRAPLDDSGMPKDRFSAEMPDATLATLKIQPSEPRDSAVYFCASAPSGGNTEAFFGQGTRLTVV.

The chain is built from TRBV28 and TRBJ1-2, with D unresolved. Trimming pared 4 bases from V and 11 bases from J, leaving 17 bases between. Germline lookup yields CDR1 MDHEN and CDR2 SYDVKM. CDR3 size: 13 residues. CDR3 DNA sequence: TGTGCCAGCAGTTCGACGGTTAGAGAAGTTTACACCTTC. Amino acids: CASSSTVREVYTF.

This chain connects TRBV12-3 or TRBV12-4 to TRBJ2-1; 8 nucleotides line up with TRBD2. Trimming took 5 bases from V and 4 from J; bases not matched to a gene: 7. The CDR3 covers 15 residues. Written as DNA, the CDR3 is TGTGCCAGCAGTCATAGCGGGGCGGGTTACAATGAGCAGTTCTTC. Translating it yields CASSHSGAGYNEQFF.

This clonotype appeared many times. This chain uses TRBV28 with TRBJ2-1; D perhaps matches TRBD1 (6 bases). CDR1 and CDR2 (germline): MDHEN, SYDVKM. This CDR3 has 15 residues. Trimming pared 2 bases from V and 4 bases from J, leaving 12 bases between. The CDR3 loop reads CASSLQGIMYNEQFF. CDR3 coding DNA: TGTGCCAGCAGTTTACAGGGGATTATGTACAATGAGCAGTTCTTC.

This chain links TRBV29-1 with TRBJ2-5, with D perhaps assigned TRBD1 or TRBD2 (6 bases each). The CDR3 has 12 amino acids. Germline V gene sequence: CDR1 SQVTM, CDR2 ANQGSEA. The V end was cut by 3 bases, the J end by 4 bases, with 9 bases between. CDR3 nucleotide sequence: TGCAGCGTTGAGTCGGGGGCAGAGACCCAGTACTTC. It encodes CSVESGAETQYF.

In its sample, this clonotype ranks as medium-sized. The junction differs from germline at one of its ends, possibly a read error. V is TRBV2 and J is TRBJ2-7; tentatively, D is TRBD1 (5 bases). Germline CDR1 reads SNHLY; CDR2 reads FYNNEI. CDR3 length equals 14 residues. The CDR3 loop is CASSVVRASSEQYF. The CDR3, as DNA: TGTGCCAGCAGTGTCGTCAGGGCCTCCTCCGAGCAGTACTTC.

The gene calls are TRBV5-1 and TRBJ2-7, with D tentatively TRBD2 (6 bases). V lost 0 bases to trimming and J lost 7 bases, with 14 bases between them. CDR1 and CDR2 from the germline V gene are SGHRS and YFSETQ. The CDR3 runs to 14 residues. As DNA, the CDR3 is TGCGCCAGCAGCTTGGCGGGGAAGGGGAGGGAGCAGTACTTC. Its translation: CASSLAGKGREQYF.

This clonotype was recorded at least ten times. The chain carries TRBV29-1 and TRBJ2-1; 7 nucleotides line up with TRBD2. V dropped 4 bases and J dropped 8; count of bases not matched to a gene: 11. Germline V CDR1 and CDR2: SQVTM, ANQGSEA. The CDR3 contains 14 residues. This chain's CDR3 is CSVVGGTQVDEQFF. Written as DNA, the CDR3 is TGCAGCGTTGTGGGGGGGACTCAAGTCGATGAGCAGTTCTTC.

The chain uses TRBV6-1 and TRBJ1-2; 9 nucleotides align to TRBD1. From germline, CDR1 is MNHNS and CDR2 SASEGT. The CDR3 has 17 amino acids. The V and J ends lost 5 bases and 4 bases, in that order; junction bases with no gene match: 14. The CDR3 DNA is TGTGCCAGCAGTTTCAGACCGGACAGGGGAGCGAGCTATGGCTACACCTTC. This gives the protein CASSFRPDRGASYGYTF.

Relative to its sample, this clonotype is medium-sized. This chain links TRBV18 with TRBJ1-2; TRBD1 agrees at 7 bases. With 3 bases clipped from V and 2 bases from J, the junction kept 0 bases outside the gene matches. This CDR3 is 13 amino acids long. Germline values: CDR1 KGHSH, CDR2 LQKENI. The CDR3 reads CASSPDRNYGYTF. CDR3 sequence (DNA): TGTGCCAGCTCACCGGACAGGAACTATGGCTACACCTTC.

The chain is built from TRBV18 and TRBJ2-3, with TRBD1 matching over 8 bases. Germline assignment: CDR1 KGHSH and CDR2 LQKENI. The J segment lost 3 bases and the V segment lost 3 bases, leaving 11 bases of the junction unmatched. CDR3 length: 17 residues. The CDR3 coding sequence is TGTGCCAGCTCACCTTTGGGTGGACAGGGACAGACAGATACGCAGTATTTT. Translating gives CASSPLGGQGQTDTQYF.

This clonotype has at least ten counts. Written as DNA, the CDR3 is TGCAGTGCTAGAGTTGGGGACAGTACAATTGAAGCTTTCTTT. Translated, it gives CSARVGDSTIEAFF. This sequence joins TRBV20-1 and TRBJ1-1, with 7 bases matching TRBD1. The CDR3 spans 14 residues. Per the germline V gene, CDR1 is DFQATT and CDR2 is SNEGSKA (reference sequence). Germline trimming cut 1 base from V and 7 bases from J; bases unmatched to any gene: 9.

This clonotype has more than one count but fewer than ten. The chain is built from TRBV29-1 and TRBJ2-3; D is undetermined. V was clipped by 1 base and J by 0 bases, with 8 bases between them. This CDR3 is 14 amino acids long. Per germline, CDR1 SQVTM and CDR2 ANQGSEA. The DNA for the CDR3 is TGCAGCGTTGAAGGGGGTCGAAGCACAGATACGCAGTATTTT. Its translation is CSVEGGRSTDTQYF.

This clonotype was detected many times. V gene TRBV5-8 combines with J gene TRBJ1-4; D is ambiguous. This CDR3 is built from 15 residues. The V end was cut by 0 bases, the J end by 2 bases, with 8 bases between. CDR1 and CDR2 (germline): SGHTS, YDEGEE. The chain's CDR3 is CASSLEGSTNEKLFF. The DNA of the CDR3 is TGTGCCAGCAGCTTGGAGGGCAGTACTAATGAAAAACTGTTTTTT. Combining the CDR3 with reference TRBV5-8 and TRBJ1-4 gives the whole variable domain EAGVTQSPTHLIKTRGQQATLRCSPISGHTSVYWYQQALGLGLQFLLWYDEGEERNRGNFPPRFSGRQFPNYSSELNVNALELEDSALYLCASSLEGSTNEKLFFGSGTQLSVL.

The sample holds many counts of this clonotype. V gene TRBV7-8 combines with J gene TRBJ2-2, with no clear D. CDR1 is SGHVS and CDR2 is FQNEAQ in the germline V gene. V shed 5 bases and J shed 0 bases, with 10 bases lying between them. The CDR3 has 15 amino acids. As DNA, the CDR3 is TGTGCCAGCAGCCTTCTAGGCGCGAACACCGGGGAGCTGTTTTTT. Amino acid sequence: CASSLLGANTGELFF.